This T cell receptor beta chain was profiled in a study of blood T cell repertoires in COVID-19. In this sample, this clone turned up a few times. The V gene end was trimmed by 4 bases and the J gene end by 4 bases; junction bases not matched to a gene: 15. The CDR3 length is 17 residues. Germline V gene sequence: CDR1 SGHAT, CDR2 FQNNGV. Study processing details: Cell counts per sample came from amplifying reference gene primers. The method was immunoSEQ multiplex PCR; TCRdb's version includes in-frame clones alone and lacks a portion of them. V, J and clone size are taken as reported in that table, and D and trimming were inferred from the DNA itself. The table has roughly 150,000 clones, around 75% seen once.

The receptor comes from a woman older than 75 with acute or convalescent COVID-19. Sequenced material: peripheral blood. The chain joins TRBV11-2 to TRBJ1-2, with 7 bases that match TRBD1. CDR3 sequence (DNA): TGTGCCAGCAGCTCCTACCGGGACAGAGACCAACGCTATGGCTACACCTTC. Translation gives CASSSYRDRDQRYGYTF.